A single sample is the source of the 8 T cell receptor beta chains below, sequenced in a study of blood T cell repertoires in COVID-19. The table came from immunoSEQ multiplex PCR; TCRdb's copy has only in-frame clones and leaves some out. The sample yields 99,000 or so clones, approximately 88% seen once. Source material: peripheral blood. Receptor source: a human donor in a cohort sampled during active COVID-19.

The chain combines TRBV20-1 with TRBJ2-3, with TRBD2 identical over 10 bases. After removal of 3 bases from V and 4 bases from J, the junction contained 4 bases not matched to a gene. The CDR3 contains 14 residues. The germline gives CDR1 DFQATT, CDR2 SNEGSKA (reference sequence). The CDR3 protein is CSASSSGGADTQYF. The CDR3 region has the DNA TGCAGTGCTAGTTCGAGCGGGGGGGCAGATACGCAGTATTTT.

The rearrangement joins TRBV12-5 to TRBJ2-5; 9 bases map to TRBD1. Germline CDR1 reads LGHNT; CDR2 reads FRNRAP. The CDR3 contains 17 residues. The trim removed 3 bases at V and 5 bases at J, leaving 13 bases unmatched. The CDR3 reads CASGLTLGTGLHETQYF. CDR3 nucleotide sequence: TGTGCTAGTGGTTTAACCCTCGGGACAGGGCTTCATGAGACCCAGTACTTC.

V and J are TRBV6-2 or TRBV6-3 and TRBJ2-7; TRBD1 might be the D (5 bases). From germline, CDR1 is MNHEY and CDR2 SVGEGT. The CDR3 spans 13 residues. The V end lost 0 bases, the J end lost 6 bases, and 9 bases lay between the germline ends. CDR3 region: CASSYSRGGEQYF. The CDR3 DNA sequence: TGTGCCAGCAGTTACTCAAGGGGCGGCGAGCAGTACTTC.

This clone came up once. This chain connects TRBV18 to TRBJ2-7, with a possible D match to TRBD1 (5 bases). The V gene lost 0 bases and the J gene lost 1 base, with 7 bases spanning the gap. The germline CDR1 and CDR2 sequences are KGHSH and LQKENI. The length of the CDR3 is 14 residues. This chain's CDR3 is CASSPPRDSYEQYF. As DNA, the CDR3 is TGTGCCAGCTCACCACCCAGGGATTCCTACGAGCAGTACTTC. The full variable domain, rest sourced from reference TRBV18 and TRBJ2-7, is NAGVMQNPRHLVRRRGQEARLRCSPMKGHSHVYWYRQLPEEGLKFMVYLQKENIIDESGMPKERFSAEFPKEGPSILRIQQVVRGDSAAYFCASSPPRDSYEQYFGPGTRLTVT.

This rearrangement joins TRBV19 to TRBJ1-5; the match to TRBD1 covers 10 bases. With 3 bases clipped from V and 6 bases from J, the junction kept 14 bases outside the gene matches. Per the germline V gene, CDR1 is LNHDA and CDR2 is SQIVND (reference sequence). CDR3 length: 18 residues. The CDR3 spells CASSMFSGQGFFPQPQHF. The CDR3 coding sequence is TGTGCCAGTAGTATGTTTTCGGGACAGGGGTTCTTCCCTCAGCCCCAGCATTTT.

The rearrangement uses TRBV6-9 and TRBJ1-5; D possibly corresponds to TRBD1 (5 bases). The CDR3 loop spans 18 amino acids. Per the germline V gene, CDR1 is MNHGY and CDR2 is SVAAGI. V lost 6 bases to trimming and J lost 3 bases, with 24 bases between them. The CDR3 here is CASSRREAKLLYNQPQHF. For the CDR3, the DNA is TGTGCCAGCAGCCGCAGGGAAGCAAAACTACTATACAATCAGCCCCAGCATTTT.

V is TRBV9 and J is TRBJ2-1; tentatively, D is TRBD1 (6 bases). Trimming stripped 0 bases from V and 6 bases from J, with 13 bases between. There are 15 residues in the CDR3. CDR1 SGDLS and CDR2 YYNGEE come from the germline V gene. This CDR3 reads CASSVEGGVINEQFF. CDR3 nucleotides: TGTGCCAGCAGCGTAGAAGGGGGAGTTATCAATGAGCAGTTCTTC.

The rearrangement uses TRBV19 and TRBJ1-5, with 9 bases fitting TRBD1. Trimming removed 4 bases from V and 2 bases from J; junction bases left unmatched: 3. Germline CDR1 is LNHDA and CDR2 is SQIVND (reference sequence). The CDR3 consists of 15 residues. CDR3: CASSTTGGGNQPQHF. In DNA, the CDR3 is TGTGCCAGTAGTACGACAGGGGGAGGCAATCAGCCCCAGCATTTT.